The rows below give T cell receptor beta chains drawn from one sample of a study of T cells in tuberculosis. TCRdb's copy holds only in-frame clones and misses some; the assay was immunoSEQ multiplex PCR. The sample holds about 59,000 clones, around 86% seen once. Sample: CD1b-GMM tetramer-negative cells sorted from PBMCs. The source is an adult woman with latent tuberculosis. Both conserved end residues are part of each CDR3. Fields, in order: clone size, D gene, V gene, J gene, CDR3 DNA, CDR3 protein. D genes are given only for firm matches. Clone size is stated in some rows and not others, as once, few, many or a class when expanded.

>.|.|TRBV5-6|TRBJ1-1
TGTGCCAGCAGCCTCTTTTCGACAACCACTGAAGCTTTCTTT
CASSLFSTTTEAFF
>.|TRBD2|TRBV10-1|TRBJ2-7
TGCGCCAGCAGTGAGGGGACTAGTCCTGAAATCAGCGAGCAGTACTTC
CASSEGTSPEISEQYF
>.|TRBD1|TRBV6-1|TRBJ1-2
TGTGCCAGCAGGCCGGACAGGGACTATGGCTACACCTTC
CASRPDRDYGYTF
>.|TRBD1|TRBV28|TRBJ2-6
TGTGCCAGCAGTTTATACCAAGGACAGGGGGCGGCTGGGGCCAACGTCCTGACTTTC
CASSLYQGQGAAGANVLTF
>.|TRBD2|TRBV13|TRBJ2-1
TGTGCCAGCAGCTTAGTCCTAGCGGGGTACAATGAGCAGTTCTTC
CASSLVLAGYNEQFF
>.|.|TRBV27|TRBJ2-5
TGTGCCAGCAGTCTCTCCTCCCTATACCAAGAGACCCAGTACTTC
CASSLSSLYQETQYF
>.|.|TRBV5-4|TRBJ2-5
TGTGCCAGCAGCTTGGGGGGGCCTGGACAGACCCAGTACTTC
CASSLGGPGQTQYF
>.|.|TRBV18|TRBJ1-1
TGTGCCAGCTCACCCGACTTCTCTAACACTGAAGCTTTCTTT
CASSPDFSNTEAFF
>few|.|TRBV5-1|TRBJ1-1
TGCGCCAGCAGCTCACAGGGTGGAGGCACTGAAGCTTTCTTT
CASSSQGGGTEAFF
>.|TRBD1|TRBV29-1|TRBJ2-1
TGCAGCGTGAGGCGACAGGGAGCCAATGAGCAGTTCTTC
CSVRRQGANEQFF
>.|.|TRBV4-2|TRBJ1-3
TGTGCCAGCAGCCAAAGCGGGAAGGGCGGAGGAAACACCATATATTTT
CASSQSGKGGGNTIYF
>.|TRBD1|TRBV28|TRBJ1-2
TGTGCCAGCACTCAACAGGGGGCGGGATATGACTACACCTTC
CASTQQGAGYDYTF
>.|TRBD2|TRBV25-1|TRBJ2-1
TGTGCCAGCAGTGAATATGACGGGAGGGCCTTCAATGAGCAGTTCTTC
CASSEYDGRAFNEQFF
>.|.|TRBV5-4|TRBJ2-5
TGTGCCAGCACCCCCGGCAGGGAAGAGACCCAGTACTTC
CASTPGREETQYF
>once|.|TRBV7-2|TRBJ2-7
TGTGCCAGCAGCTCTCGACTGGCTTCGGGAGAGCAGTACTTC
CASSSRLASGEQYF
>few|TRBD1|TRBV6-6|TRBJ1-2
TGTGCCAGCAGTTACGACAGGGGCTATGGCTACACCTTC
CASSYDRGYGYTF
>.|.|TRBV5-1|TRBJ1-2
TGCGCCAGCACCGGGCAGGGTAGAAGCTACACCTTC
CASTGQGRSYTF
>.|.|TRBV19|TRBJ1-6
TGTGCCAGTAGACCAAGTGGGGCAGGGTGGTCACCCCTCCACTTT
CASRPSGAGWSPLHF
>.|TRBD2|TRBV6-1|TRBJ2-7
TGTGCCAGCAGTGTAACGGGACTAGCGTTTCGCTACGAGCAGTACTTC
CASSVTGLAFRYEQYF
>.|TRBD2|TRBV5-5|TRBJ2-1
TGTGCCAGCAGCCCGGGACTAGCGGGAGAGGGTGAGCAGTTCTTC
CASSPGLAGEGEQFF
>.|.|TRBV28|TRBJ1-6
TGTGCCAGCAGTTTACAGAATCCACCCCTCCACTTT
CASSLQNPPLHF
>once|TRBD1|TRBV30|TRBJ1-2
TGTGCCTGGGGCCCTCGGACAGGGAAGGGAGCAGGCTACACCTTC
CAWGPRTGKGAGYTF
>few|TRBD2|TRBV27|TRBJ2-7
TGTGCCAGCAGTTTAGTCGGGACTAGCGGCTACGAGCAGTACTTC
CASSLVGTSGYEQYF
>once|TRBD2|TRBV19|TRBJ2-5
TGTGCCAGTATGGGGGGGGTACAAGAGACCCAGTACTTC
CASMGGVQETQYF